This entry features one T cell receptor (beta chain) sequence. Antigen: not known. CDR1 is SGHNT and CDR2 is YYREEE in the germline V gene (reference sequence). V was trimmed by 0 bases and J by 1 base, leaving 7 bases between them. The CDR3 contains 14 residues. This sample is drawn from a study of shared clonotypes between healthy human individuals. Points from the study as a whole: Investigators collected only blood, and repertoires in tissues likely differ. Memory subsets had estimated richness that was generally smaller than that of naive subsets.

The repertoire was sequenced with immunoSEQ multiplex PCR; TCRdb's copy has only in-frame clones and lacks some. This table holds 190,000 or so clones, about 66% found once. Caucasian adults living in Nashville, Tennessee, provided all samples. Sequencing was done on a sample of memory CD4+ T cells sorted from blood. Subset here: CD45RA-negative fraction. This clonotype originated in a man in his thirties or forties in good health. The chain employs TRBV5-4 and TRBJ1-2; D possibly corresponds to TRBD1 (5 bases). The DNA of the CDR3 is TGTGCCAGCAGCTTGGACAGGAATAACTATGGCTACACCTTC. This gives the protein CASSLDRNNYGYTF.